These T cell receptor beta chains were read from a single sample in a study of T cell clones after liver transplantation. Profiling relied on immunoSEQ multiplex PCR, and the TCRdb table lists in-frame clones only, not all of them. The data hold 75,000 to 100,000 clones, with roughly 85% observed a single time. This specimen was CD4+ T cells from blood, taken just over 45 months after liver transplant. All receptors come from a human patient who received a liver transplant. Some T cells may be graft donor cells. The CDR3 runs from the conserved cysteine through the conserved F or W. A D gene is named only where the DNA matches it firmly. Expanded clones are given a class, and other clones once, few, many or no size at all.

d_call,v_call,j_call,clone_size,cdr3_nt,cdr3_aa
TRBD1,TRBV2,TRBJ1-1,.,TGTGCCAGCAAGACAGGGGGCTCGAAAGCTTTCTTT,CASKTGGSKAFF
TRBD1,TRBV6-6,TRBJ1-2,.,TGTGCCAGCAGCCCCACAGGGGACTATGGCTACACCTTC,CASSPTGDYGYTF
TRBD1,TRBV7-9,TRBJ2-5,.,TGTGCCAGCAGCTTGGGGGACAGGGGATACCAAGAGACCCAGTACTTC,CASSLGDRGYQETQYF
.,TRBV5-5,TRBJ1-5,.,TGTGCCAGCAGCTTGGGGGGGTGGCACAATCAGCCCCAGCATTTT,CASSLGGWHNQPQHF
TRBD2,TRBV27,TRBJ2-5,.,TGTGCCAGCAGTTTAAAGGGCCTAGCGGGGCCCCAAGAGACCCAGTACTTC,CASSLKGLAGPQETQYF
TRBD2,TRBV28,TRBJ2-3,.,TGTGCCAGCAGCTCCCCTTTAGCGGGAGAGGCAGATACGCAGTATTTT,CASSSPLAGEADTQYF
.,TRBV10-2,TRBJ1-1,.,TGCGCCAGCAGAAAACGACAGGAGACCAACACTGAAGCTTTCTTT,CASRKRQETNTEAFF
.,TRBV5-4,TRBJ2-2,.,TGTGCCAGCAGCAAGGAGAGGACCGGGGAGCTGTTTTTT,CASSKERTGELFF
.,TRBV5-1,TRBJ1-1,few,TGCGCCAGCATGGACCACAGGACTGAAGCTTTCTTT,CASMDHRTEAFF
TRBD1,TRBV27,TRBJ2-7,once,TGTGCCAGCAGCCTTGGACAGGGGGCTGGTGAGCAGTACTTC,CASSLGQGAGEQYF
TRBD2,TRBV5-1,TRBJ2-7,once,TGCGCCAGCAGCCGCGACCCAGCGGGAGATGGCTACGAGCAGTACTTC,CASSRDPAGDGYEQYF
.,TRBV5-4,TRBJ1-1,.,TGTGCCAGCAGCTTGGCCAAGGGCGAGGGCACTGAAGCTTTCTTT,CASSLAKGEGTEAFF
.,TRBV9,TRBJ1-4,.,TGTGCCAGCAGCGCTCGGGACGGAAATAATGAAAAACTGTTTTTT,CASSARDGNNEKLFF
.,TRBV12-5,TRBJ2-2,few,TGTGCTAGTGGTTTGGTTAAGGGCTGGACCGGGGAGCTGTTTTTT,CASGLVKGWTGELFF
.,TRBV7-4,TRBJ2-7,.,TGTGCCAGCAGTTTCCAGGGTAGCATCTCTTACGAGCAGTACTTC,CASSFQGSISYEQYF
TRBD1,TRBV27,TRBJ1-1,.,TGTGCCAGCAGTCGAGGACAGGACTTAGAAGCTTTCTTT,CASSRGQDLEAFF
TRBD2,TRBV7-8,TRBJ2-7,.,TGTGCCAGCAGCTCCGGACTAGGTTCCTACGAGCAGTACTTC,CASSSGLGSYEQYF
.,TRBV21-1,TRBJ2-7,many,TGTGCCAGTATACGAGATAGGGGGGAGTTCGAGCAGTACTTC,CASIRDRGEFEQYF
.,TRBV25-1,TRBJ2-3,.,TGTGCCAGCAGTGCCGGACGGGGACTCACAGATACGCAGTATTTT,CASSAGRGLTDTQYF
.,TRBV28,TRBJ1-5,.,TGTGCCAGCAGTTCGACGGTAGGGCTCGACCAGCCCCAGCATTTT,CASSSTVGLDQPQHF
.,TRBV5-1,TRBJ2-5,.,TGCGCCAGCAGTCTCCCGGGCAGGGTAGGAGAGACCCAGTACTTC,CASSLPGRVGETQYF
TRBD1,TRBV6-5,TRBJ1-1,few,TGTGCCAGCAGTTTCAGGGGGGCTGAAGCTTTCTTT,CASSFRGAEAFF
.,TRBV18,TRBJ2-7,.,TGTGCCAGCTCACCATTTGAAGGTTACGAGCAGTACTTC,CASSPFEGYEQYF
.,TRBV6-1,TRBJ2-7,.,TGTGCCAGCAGTTTCGACCAGAGGCCCTCCTACGAGCAGTACTTC,CASSFDQRPSYEQYF
TRBD1,TRBV5-1,TRBJ1-2,.,TGCGCCAGCAGCTTTACGGGTACAGGGGATGGCTACACCTTC,CASSFTGTGDGYTF
.,TRBV7-2,TRBJ2-7,.,TGTGCCAGCAGCTTTAAGAACTACGAGCAGTACTTC,CASSFKNYEQYF
.,TRBV6-5,TRBJ1-2,.,TGTGCCAGCAGTTACGAGGGCGCGAGCTATGGCTACACCTTC,CASSYEGASYGYTF
.,TRBV7-9,TRBJ1-3,.,TGTGCCAGCAGTATTGGCAGGAGCTCTGGAAACACCATATATTTT,CASSIGRSSGNTIYF
TRBD2,TRBV12-5,TRBJ2-2,few,TGTGCTAGTGGTTACGGGATAGCGGGAGCAACCGGGGAGCTGTTTTTT,CASGYGIAGATGELFF
.,TRBV2,TRBJ1-2,.,TGTGCCAGCAGGCACGACCCGGGCTATGGCTACACCTTC,CASRHDPGYGYTF
.,TRBV5-1,TRBJ2-7,few,TGCGCCAGCAGCTTGGACAGGGTAGACGAGCAGTACTTC,CASSLDRVDEQYF
.,TRBV11-2,TRBJ1-1,once,TGTGCCAGCAGCTTAGGAACTAACACTGAAGCTTTCTTT,CASSLGTNTEAFF
.,TRBV15,TRBJ2-1,.,TGTGCCACCAGCTTCTCCGACAGATACAATGAGCAGTTCTTC,CATSFSDRYNEQFF
TRBD2,TRBV7-2,TRBJ2-7,.,TGTGCCAGCAGCTTACTAGCGGGAGCTTCCGAGCAGTACTTC,CASSLLAGASEQYF
TRBD1,TRBV6-5,TRBJ1-4,.,TGTGCCAGCAGGGTGGGGACAGCACAAAAACTGTTTTTT,CASRVGTAQKLFF
.,TRBV28,TRBJ2-3,.,TGTGCCAGCAGTCTTCAAGGCGGTGCAGATACGCAGTATTTT,CASSLQGGADTQYF
TRBD1,TRBV5-1,TRBJ1-1,once,TGCGCCAGCAGCGGGACAGGGGTGGTCACTGAAGCTTTCTTT,CASSGTGVVTEAFF
.,TRBV4-1,TRBJ2-7,.,TGCGCCAGCAGCCAAGATAGGGGCCGGCCGAAGTACTTC,CASSQDRGRPKYF
.,TRBV6-6,TRBJ2-7,.,TGTGCCAGTGGGGGGCCTCTCTCCTACGAGCAGTACTTC,CASGGPLSYEQYF
TRBD2,TRBV5-1,TRBJ2-3,.,TGCGCCAGCAGCTGGGGAGCGGGAGGTACCACAGATACGCAGTATTTT,CASSWGAGGTTDTQYF
.,TRBV6-5,TRBJ2-5,.,TGTGCCAGCAGTTACAGTTCGGCTCAAGAGACCCAGTACTTC,CASSYSSAQETQYF
.,TRBV28,TRBJ2-1,.,TGTGCCAGCAGTTTCACGGGCCCCGGAATACCAGAGCAGTTCTTC,CASSFTGPGIPEQFF
TRBD2,TRBV4-3,TRBJ2-3,few,TGCGCCAGCAGCCAAGGGGTAGCGGGGGGCACAGATACGCAGTATTTT,CASSQGVAGGTDTQYF
.,TRBV6-5,TRBJ1-1,.,TGTGCCAGCAGTTACCGGGGTACCACTGAAGCTTTCTTT,CASSYRGTTEAFF
TRBD2,TRBV2,TRBJ2-4,few,TGTGCCAGCAAACGGGAGGAGATAGCCAAAAACATTCAGTACTTC,CASKREEIAKNIQYF
TRBD1,TRBV5-8,TRBJ1-1,.,TGTGCCAGCAGCCCGGACAGGGGAGGTGTCGAAGAAGCTTTCTTT,CASSPDRGGVEEAFF
.,TRBV9,TRBJ1-2,.,TGTGCCAGCAGTCCAATAGTGGGAGGAGGCTACACCTTC,CASSPIVGGGYTF
TRBD2,TRBV28,TRBJ2-7,once,TGTGCCAGCACCCCGAGCGGGGCCCCCTACGAGCAGTACTTC,CASTPSGAPYEQYF
.,TRBV27,TRBJ1-2,.,TGTGCCAGCAGTCCCTCCCCTGCCTCCGACAGTCTCTATGGCTACACCTTC,CASSPSPASDSLYGYTF
.,TRBV5-4,TRBJ2-1,.,TGTGCCAGCAGCTGGGGAGGGGGGAGTGAGGAGCAGTTCTTC,CASSWGGGSEEQFF
TRBD1,TRBV19,TRBJ1-4,.,TGTGCCAGTAGACTACCTAGGGGGACAGGGGCCGCAACTAATGAAAAACTGTTTTTT,CASRLPRGTGAATNEKLFF
.,TRBV7-3,TRBJ2-4,.,TGTGCCAGCAGCTTAACGGTCGACAGTCGAAACATTCAGTACTTC,CASSLTVDSRNIQYF
.,TRBV11-2,TRBJ1-1,.,TGTGCCAGCAGCTGGGGCGGGGTCGCTGAAGCTTTCTTT,CASSWGGVAEAFF
.,TRBV4-1,TRBJ2-2,few,TGCGCCAGCAGCCAAGAGAGAACCGGGGAGCTGTTTTTT,CASSQERTGELFF
TRBD2,TRBV5-1,TRBJ2-7,.,TGCGCCAGCAGACCGGGACTAGGTGCCTACGAGCAGTACTTC,CASRPGLGAYEQYF
.,TRBV6-5,TRBJ2-7,medium-sized,TGTGCCAGCGCGGCGGGGACCTCCTACGAGCAGTACTTC,CASAAGTSYEQYF
TRBD2,TRBV11-2,TRBJ2-5,.,TGTGCCAGCAGCTTTAACGGGAGGATACAAGAGACCCAGTACTTC,CASSFNGRIQETQYF
TRBD1,TRBV28,TRBJ2-1,.,TGTGCCAGCAGTTCGGGACAGACCAATGAGCAGTTCTTC,CASSSGQTNEQFF
.,TRBV9,TRBJ2-4,.,TGTGCCAGCAGCGTCCGGGACACCCTAACCAATAACATTCAGTACTTC,CASSVRDTLTNNIQYF